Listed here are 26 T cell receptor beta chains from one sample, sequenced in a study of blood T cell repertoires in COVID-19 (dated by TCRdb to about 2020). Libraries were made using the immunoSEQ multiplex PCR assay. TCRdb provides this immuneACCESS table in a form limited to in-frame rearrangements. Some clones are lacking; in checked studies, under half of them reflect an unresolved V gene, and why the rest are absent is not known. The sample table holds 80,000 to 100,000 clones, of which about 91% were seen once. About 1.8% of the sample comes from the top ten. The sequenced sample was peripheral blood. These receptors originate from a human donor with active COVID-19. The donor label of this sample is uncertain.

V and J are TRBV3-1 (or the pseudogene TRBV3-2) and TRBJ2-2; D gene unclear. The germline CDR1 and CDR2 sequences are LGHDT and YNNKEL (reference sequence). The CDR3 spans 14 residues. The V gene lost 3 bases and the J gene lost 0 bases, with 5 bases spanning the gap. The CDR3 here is CASSHLTNTGELFF. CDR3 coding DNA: TGTGCCAGCAGCCATTTAACGAACACCGGGGAGCTGTTTTTT.

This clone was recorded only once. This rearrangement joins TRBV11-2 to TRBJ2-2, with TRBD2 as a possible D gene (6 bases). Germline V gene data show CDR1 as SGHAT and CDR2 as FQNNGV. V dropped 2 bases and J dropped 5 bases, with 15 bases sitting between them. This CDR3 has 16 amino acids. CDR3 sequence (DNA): TGTGCCAGCAGCTTAAGGGGAGGAGGCTATACCGGGGAGCTGTTTTTT. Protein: CASSLRGGGYTGELFF.

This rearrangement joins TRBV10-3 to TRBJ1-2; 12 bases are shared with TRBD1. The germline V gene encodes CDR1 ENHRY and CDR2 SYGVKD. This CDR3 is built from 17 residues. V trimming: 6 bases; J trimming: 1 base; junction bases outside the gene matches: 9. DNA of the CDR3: TGTGCCATCAGGTCCCGGGACAGGGGGCGTATTAACTATGGCTACACCTTC. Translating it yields CAIRSRDRGRINYGYTF.

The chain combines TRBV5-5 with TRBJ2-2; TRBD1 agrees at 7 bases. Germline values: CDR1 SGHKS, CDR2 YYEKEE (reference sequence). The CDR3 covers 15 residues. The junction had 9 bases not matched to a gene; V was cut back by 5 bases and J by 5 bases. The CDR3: CASRRQGLTTGELFF. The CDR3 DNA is TGTGCCAGCAGAAGACAGGGATTAACGACCGGGGAGCTGTTTTTT.

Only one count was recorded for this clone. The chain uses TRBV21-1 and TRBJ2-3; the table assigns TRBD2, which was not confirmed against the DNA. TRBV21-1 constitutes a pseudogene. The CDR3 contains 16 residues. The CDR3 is CASSNCSGGSTDTQYF. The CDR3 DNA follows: TGTGCCAGCAGCAATTGCAGCGGGGGGAGCACAGATACGCAGTATTTT.

CDR3 amino acids: CASSQLQGPYEQYF. CDR3 nucleotide sequence: TGTGCCAGCAGCCAATTGCAGGGGCCCTACGAGCAGTACTTC. The V gene is TRBV16, the J gene TRBJ2-7; tentative D call: TRBD1 (6 bases). Per germline, CDR1 KGHSY and CDR2 FQNENV. V was cut by 1 base and J by 2 bases, with 9 bases left in between. This CDR3 contains 14 residues.

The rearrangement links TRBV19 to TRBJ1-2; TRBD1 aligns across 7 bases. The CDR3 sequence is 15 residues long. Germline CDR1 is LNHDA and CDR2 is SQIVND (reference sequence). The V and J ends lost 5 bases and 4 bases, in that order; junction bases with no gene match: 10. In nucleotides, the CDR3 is TGTGCCAGTAGTCCGACGACAGGGAGTAGCTATGGCTACACCTTC. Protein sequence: CASSPTTGSSYGYTF.

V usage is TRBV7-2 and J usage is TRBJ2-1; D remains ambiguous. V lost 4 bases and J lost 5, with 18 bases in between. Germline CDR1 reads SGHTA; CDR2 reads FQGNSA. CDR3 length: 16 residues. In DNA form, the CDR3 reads TGTGCCAGCAGCTCACTCGACATACCTCCTAACAATGAGCAGTTCTTC. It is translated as CASSSLDIPPNNEQFF.

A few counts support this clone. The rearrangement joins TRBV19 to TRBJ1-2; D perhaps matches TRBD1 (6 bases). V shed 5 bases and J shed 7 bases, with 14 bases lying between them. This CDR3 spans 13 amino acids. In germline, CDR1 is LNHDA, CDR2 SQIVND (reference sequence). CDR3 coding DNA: TGTGCCAGTAGTGTTGACAGGTCCTTTGGCTACACCTTC. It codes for CASSVDRSFGYTF.

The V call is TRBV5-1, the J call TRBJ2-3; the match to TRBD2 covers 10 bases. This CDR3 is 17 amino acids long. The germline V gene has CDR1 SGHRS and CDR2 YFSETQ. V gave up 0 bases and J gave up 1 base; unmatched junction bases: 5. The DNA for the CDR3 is TGCGCCAGCAGCTTGGGGGCCACTAGCGGGGGCACAGATACGCAGTATTTT. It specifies CASSLGATSGGTDTQYF.

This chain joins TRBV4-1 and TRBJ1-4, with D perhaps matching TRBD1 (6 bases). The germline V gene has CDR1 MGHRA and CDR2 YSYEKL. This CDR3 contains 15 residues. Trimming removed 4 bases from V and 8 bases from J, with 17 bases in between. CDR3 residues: CASSLLPGQPEKLFF. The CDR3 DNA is TGCGCCAGCAGCCTCCTCCCCGGACAGCCAGAAAAACTGTTTTTT.

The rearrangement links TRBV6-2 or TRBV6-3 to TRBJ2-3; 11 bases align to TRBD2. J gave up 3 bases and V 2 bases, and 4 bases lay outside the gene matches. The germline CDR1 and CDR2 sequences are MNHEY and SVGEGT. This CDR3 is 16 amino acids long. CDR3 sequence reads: CASSYNSGGATDTQYF. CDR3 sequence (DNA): TGTGCCAGCAGTTACAATAGCGGGGGGGCAACAGATACGCAGTATTTT.

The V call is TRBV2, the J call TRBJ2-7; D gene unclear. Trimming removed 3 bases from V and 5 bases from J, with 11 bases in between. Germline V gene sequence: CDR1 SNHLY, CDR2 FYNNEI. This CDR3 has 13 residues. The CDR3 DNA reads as TGTGCCAGCAGTGACATTCTAGTGCACGAGCAGTACTTC. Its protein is CASSDILVHEQYF.

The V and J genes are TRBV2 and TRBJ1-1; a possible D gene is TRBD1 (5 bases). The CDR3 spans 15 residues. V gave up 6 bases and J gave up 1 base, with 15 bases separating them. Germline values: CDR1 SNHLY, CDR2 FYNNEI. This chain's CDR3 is CASRAGSLGNTEAFF. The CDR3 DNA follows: TGTGCCAGCAGAGCAGGGTCTCTTGGGAACACTGAAGCTTTCTTT.

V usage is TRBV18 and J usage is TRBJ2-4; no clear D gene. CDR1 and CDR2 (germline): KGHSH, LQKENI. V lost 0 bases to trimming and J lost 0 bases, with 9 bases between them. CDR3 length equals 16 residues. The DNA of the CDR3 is TGTGCCAGCTCACCACCACCAGTTCTAGCCAAAAACATTCAGTACTTC. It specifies CASSPPPVLAKNIQYF.

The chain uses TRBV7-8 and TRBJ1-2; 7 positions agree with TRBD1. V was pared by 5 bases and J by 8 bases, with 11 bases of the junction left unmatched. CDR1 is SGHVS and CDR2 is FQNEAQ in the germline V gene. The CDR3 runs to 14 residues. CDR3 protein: CASSDRVPSKGYTF. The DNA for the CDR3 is TGTGCCAGCAGCGACAGGGTTCCCTCTAAAGGCTACACCTTC.

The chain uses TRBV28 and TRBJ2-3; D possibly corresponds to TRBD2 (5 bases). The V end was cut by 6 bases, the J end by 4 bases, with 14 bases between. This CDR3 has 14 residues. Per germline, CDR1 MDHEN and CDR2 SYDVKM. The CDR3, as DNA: TGTGCCAGCAGCCCCATCAGCGGTCCAGATACGCAGTATTTT. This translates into CASSPISGPDTQYF. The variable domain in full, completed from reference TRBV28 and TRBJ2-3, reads DVKVTQSSRYLVKRTGEKVFLECVQDMDHENMFWYRQDPGLGLRLIYFSYDVKMKEKGDIPEGYSVSREKKERFSLILESASTNQTSMYLCASSPISGPDTQYFGPGTRLTVL.

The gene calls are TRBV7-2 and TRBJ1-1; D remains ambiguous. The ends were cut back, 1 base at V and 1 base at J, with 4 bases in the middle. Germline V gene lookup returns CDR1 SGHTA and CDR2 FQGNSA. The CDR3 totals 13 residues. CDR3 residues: CASSLGQNTEAFF. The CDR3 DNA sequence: TGTGCCAGCAGCTTAGGACAGAACACTGAAGCTTTCTTT.

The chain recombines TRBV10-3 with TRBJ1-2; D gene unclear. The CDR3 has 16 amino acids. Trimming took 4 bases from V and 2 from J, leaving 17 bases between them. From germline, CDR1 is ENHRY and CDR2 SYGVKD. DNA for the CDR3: TGTGCCATCAGTGCCCCATTCTCGACTGGGAACTATGGCTACACCTTC. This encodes CAISAPFSTGNYGYTF.

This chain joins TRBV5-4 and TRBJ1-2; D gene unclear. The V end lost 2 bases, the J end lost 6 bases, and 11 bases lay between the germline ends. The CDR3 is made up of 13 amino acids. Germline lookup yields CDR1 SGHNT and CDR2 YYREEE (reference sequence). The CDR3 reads CASSFSSGDGYTF. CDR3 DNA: TGTGCCAGCAGCTTCTCGTCCGGGGATGGCTACACCTTC.

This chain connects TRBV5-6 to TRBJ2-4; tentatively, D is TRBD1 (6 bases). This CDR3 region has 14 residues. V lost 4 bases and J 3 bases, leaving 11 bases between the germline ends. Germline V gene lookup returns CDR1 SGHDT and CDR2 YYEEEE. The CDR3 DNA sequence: TGTGCCAGCAGCCACGACAGGAGCAAAAACATTCAGTACTTC. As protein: CASSHDRSKNIQYF.

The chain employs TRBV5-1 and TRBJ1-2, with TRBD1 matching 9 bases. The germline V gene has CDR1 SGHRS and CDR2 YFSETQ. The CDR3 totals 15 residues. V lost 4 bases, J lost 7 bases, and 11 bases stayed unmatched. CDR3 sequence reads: CASSINRDRDPGYTF. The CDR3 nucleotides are TGCGCCAGCAGCATCAACCGGGACAGGGATCCTGGCTACACCTTC.

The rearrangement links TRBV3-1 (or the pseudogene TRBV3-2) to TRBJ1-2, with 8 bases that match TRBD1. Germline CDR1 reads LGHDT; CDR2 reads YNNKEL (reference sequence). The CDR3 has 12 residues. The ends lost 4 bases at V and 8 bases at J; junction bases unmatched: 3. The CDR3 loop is CASSPDRDGYTF. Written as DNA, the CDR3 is TGTGCCAGCAGCCCGGACAGGGACGGCTACACCTTC.

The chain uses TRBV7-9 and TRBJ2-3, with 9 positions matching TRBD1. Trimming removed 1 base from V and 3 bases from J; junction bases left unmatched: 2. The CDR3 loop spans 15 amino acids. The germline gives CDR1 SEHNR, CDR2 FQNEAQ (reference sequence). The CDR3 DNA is TGTGCCAGCAGCTTAGTCGGACAGGGGACAGATACGCAGTATTTT. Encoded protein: CASSLVGQGTDTQYF.

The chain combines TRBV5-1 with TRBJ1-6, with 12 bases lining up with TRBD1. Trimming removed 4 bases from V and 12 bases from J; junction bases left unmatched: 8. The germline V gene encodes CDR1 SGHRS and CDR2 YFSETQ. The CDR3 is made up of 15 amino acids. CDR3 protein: CASSRGTGGALPLHF. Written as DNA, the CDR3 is TGCGCCAGCAGCAGAGGGACAGGGGGCGCGTTACCCCTCCACTTT.

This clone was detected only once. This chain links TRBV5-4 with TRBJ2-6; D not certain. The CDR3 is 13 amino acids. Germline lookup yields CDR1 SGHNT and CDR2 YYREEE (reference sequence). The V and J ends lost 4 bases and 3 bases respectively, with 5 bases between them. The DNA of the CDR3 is TGTGCCAGCAGCATTAGTGGGGCCAACGTCCTGACTTTC. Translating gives CASSISGANVLTF.